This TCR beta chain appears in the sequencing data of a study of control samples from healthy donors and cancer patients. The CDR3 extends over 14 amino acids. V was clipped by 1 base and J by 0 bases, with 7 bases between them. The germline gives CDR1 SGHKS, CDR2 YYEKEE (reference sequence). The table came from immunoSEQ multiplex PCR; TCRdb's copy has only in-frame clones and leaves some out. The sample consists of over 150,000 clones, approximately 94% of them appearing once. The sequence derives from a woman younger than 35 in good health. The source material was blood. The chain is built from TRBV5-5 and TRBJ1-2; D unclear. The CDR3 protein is CASSLHGPNYGYTF. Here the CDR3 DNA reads TGTGCCAGCAGCTTGCACGGCCCTAACTATGGCTACACCTTC.